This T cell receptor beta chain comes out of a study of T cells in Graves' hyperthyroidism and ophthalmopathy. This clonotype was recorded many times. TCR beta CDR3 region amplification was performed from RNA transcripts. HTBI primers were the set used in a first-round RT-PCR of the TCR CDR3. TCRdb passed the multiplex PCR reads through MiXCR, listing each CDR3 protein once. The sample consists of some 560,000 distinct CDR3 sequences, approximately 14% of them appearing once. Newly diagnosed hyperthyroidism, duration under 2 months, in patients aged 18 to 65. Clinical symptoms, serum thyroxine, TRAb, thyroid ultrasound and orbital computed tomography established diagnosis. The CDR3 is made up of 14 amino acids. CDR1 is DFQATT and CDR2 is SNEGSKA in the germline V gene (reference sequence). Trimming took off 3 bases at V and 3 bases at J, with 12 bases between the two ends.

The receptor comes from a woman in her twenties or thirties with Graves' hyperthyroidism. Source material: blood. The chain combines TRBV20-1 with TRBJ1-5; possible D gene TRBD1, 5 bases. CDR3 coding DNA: TGCAGTGCTAGGCAGCTGGGGGACAATCAGCCCCAGCATTTT. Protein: CSARQLGDNQPQHF.